The clone carrying this T cell receptor (beta chain) was picked up many times. These data come from a study of T cells in Graves' hyperthyroidism and ophthalmopathy. Study context: Peripheral blood was obtained at initial diagnosis, preceding any treatment.

The authors deemed Graves' hyperthyroidism stable absent ophthalmopathy progression within 18 months. Patients aged 18 to 65 had newly diagnosed hyperthyroidism lasting under 2 months. Germline-derived CDR1 and CDR2 are SGHAT and FQNNGV. This CDR3 is built from 13 residues. Between the trimmed V and J ends, which lost 5 bases and 7 bases, there was a span of 14 bases. The CDR3 regions of TCR beta were amplified from RNA transcripts. HTBI primers were employed in a first-round RT-PCR of the TCR CDR3. TCRdb independently ran MiXCR on the multiplex PCR reads; one entry per CDR3 protein. The sample consists of under 350,000 distinct CDR3 sequences, 20% to 25% of them appearing once.

This chain joins TRBV11-2 and TRBJ2-5; no reliable D call. The source of this sequence is a woman in her 50s with Graves' hyperthyroidism. Sequenced sample: blood. CDR3 in DNA: TGTGCCAGCAGCCCCAGGCAGATTGGGACCCAGTACTTC. This encodes CASSPRQIGTQYF.